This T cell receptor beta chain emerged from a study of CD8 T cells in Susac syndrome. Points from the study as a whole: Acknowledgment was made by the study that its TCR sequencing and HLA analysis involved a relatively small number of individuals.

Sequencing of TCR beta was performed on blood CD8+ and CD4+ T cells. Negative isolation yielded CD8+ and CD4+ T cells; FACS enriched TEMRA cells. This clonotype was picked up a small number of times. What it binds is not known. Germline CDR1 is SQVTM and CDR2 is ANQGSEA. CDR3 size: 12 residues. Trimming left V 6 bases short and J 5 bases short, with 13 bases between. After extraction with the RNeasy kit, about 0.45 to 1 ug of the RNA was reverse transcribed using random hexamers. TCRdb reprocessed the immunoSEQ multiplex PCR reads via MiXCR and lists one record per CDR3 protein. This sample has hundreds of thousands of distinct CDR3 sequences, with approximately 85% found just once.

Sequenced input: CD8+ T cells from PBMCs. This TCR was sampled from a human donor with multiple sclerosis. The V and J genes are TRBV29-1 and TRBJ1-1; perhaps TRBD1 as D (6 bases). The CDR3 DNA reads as TGCAGCGTCCAAGCAGGGGTAACTGAAGCTTTCTTT. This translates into CSVQAGVTEAFF.